The clone carrying this T cell receptor beta chain was observed many times. Preparation of the TCRbeta library was carried out with unique molecular identifiers. TCRdb re-analysed the PCR reads in MiXCR, keeping a single row per CDR3 protein. The data show 420,000 or so distinct CDR3 sequences, around 9.9% seen once. The sample belongs to a study of T-cell reconstitution after alpha-beta-depleted transplantation in children. This TCR came from a human donor who donated a stem cell graft to a child with acute myeloid leukemia. The material sequenced was PBMCs from the stem cell graft donor, taken from the stem cell graft.

CDR3 coding DNA: TGTGCCAGCAGAACAGGGTCCACAGATACGCAGTATTTT. Protein product: CASRTGSTDTQYF. V gene TRBV6-6 combines with J gene TRBJ2-3; possible D gene TRBD1, 6 bases. This CDR3 is 13 amino acids long. Germline V CDR1 and CDR2: MNHNY, SVGAGI (reference sequence). Trimming took 6 bases from V and 2 from J, leaving 9 bases between them.